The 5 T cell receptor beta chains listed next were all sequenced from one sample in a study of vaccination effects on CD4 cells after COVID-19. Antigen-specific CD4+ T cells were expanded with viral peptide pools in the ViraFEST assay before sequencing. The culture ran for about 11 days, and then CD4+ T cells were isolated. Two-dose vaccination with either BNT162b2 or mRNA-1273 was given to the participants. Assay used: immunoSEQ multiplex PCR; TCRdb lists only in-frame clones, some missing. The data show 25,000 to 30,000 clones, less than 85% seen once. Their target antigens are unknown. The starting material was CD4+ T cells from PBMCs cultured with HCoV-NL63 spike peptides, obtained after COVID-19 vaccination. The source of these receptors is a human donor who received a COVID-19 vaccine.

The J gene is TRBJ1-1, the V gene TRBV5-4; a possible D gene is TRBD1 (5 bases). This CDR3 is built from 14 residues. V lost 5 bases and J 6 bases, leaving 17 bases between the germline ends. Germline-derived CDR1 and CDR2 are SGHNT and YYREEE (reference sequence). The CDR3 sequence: CASRRGRPDSEAFF. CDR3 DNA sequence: TGTGCCAGCAGAAGGGGAAGGCCGGACTCTGAAGCTTTCTTT.

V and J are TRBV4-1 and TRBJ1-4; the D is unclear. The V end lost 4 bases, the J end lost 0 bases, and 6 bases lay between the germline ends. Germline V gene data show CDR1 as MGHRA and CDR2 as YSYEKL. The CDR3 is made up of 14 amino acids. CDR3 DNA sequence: TGCGCCAGCAGCCGACACACAACTAATGAAAAACTGTTTTTT. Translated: CASSRHTTNEKLFF.

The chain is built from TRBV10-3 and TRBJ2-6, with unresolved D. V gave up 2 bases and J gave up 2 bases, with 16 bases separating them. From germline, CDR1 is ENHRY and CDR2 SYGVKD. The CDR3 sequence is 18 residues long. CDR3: CAISERALGSTGANVLTF. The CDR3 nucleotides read TGTGCCATCAGTGAGAGGGCCCTGGGGTCCACTGGGGCCAACGTCCTGACTTTC.

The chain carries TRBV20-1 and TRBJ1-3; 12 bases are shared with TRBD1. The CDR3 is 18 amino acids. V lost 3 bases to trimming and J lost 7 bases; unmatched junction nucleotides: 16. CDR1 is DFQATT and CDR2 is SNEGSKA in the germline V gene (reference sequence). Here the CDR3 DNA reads TGCAGTGCTAGTGTAAACCGACACTCCGGGACAGGGGGCAACACCATATATTTT. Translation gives CSASVNRHSGTGGNTIYF.

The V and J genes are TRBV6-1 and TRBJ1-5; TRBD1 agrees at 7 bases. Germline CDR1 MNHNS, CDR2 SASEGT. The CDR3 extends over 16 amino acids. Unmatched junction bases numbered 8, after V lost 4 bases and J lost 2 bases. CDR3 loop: CASSAQGQAGNQPQHF. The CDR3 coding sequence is TGTGCCAGCAGTGCCCAAGGACAGGCGGGCAATCAGCCCCAGCATTTT.